Each of the 20 T cell receptor beta chains below was sequenced from the same sample in a study of T cells after yellow fever vaccination. TCRdb re-analysed the 5' RACE reads in MiXCR, keeping a single row per CDR3 protein. The sample consists of about 300,000 distinct CDR3 sequences, about 4% of them appearing once. Sequenced material: PBMCs, taken 5 days after the yellow fever booster vaccination. The receptors shown here come from a man between 18 and 29 years old who received the YFV17D yellow fever vaccine.

The chain employs TRBV7-2 and TRBJ1-5; D not resolved. CDR3 length: 16 amino acids. V lost 2 bases to trimming and J lost 5 bases, with 16 bases between them. Germline CDR1 SGHTA, CDR2 FQGNSA. The CDR3 sequence is CASSLISLQRDQPQHF. As DNA, the CDR3 is TGTGCCAGCAGCTTAATTAGTCTGCAGAGGGATCAGCCCCAGCATTTT.

Only a few counts were recorded for this clonotype. The chain carries TRBV2 and TRBJ2-7; D not certain. V lost 9 bases and J 2 bases, leaving 11 bases between the germline ends. The germline CDR1 and CDR2 sequences are SNHLY and FYNNEI. The CDR3 is made up of 12 amino acids. CDR3 residues: CASRQETYEQYF. CDR3 bases: TGTGCCAGTAGGCAGGAGACCTACGAGCAGTACTTC.

The sample holds many counts of this clonotype. The chain links TRBV10-3 to TRBJ2-4; the match to TRBD1 covers 11 bases. CDR1 and CDR2 from the germline V gene are ENHRY and SYGVKD. Germline trimming cut 0 bases from V and 7 bases from J; bases unmatched to any gene: 5. This CDR3 has 16 residues. The CDR3 loop reads CAISESDRGRLNIQYF. DNA for the CDR3: TGTGCCATCAGTGAGTCGGACAGGGGGCGCTTGAACATTCAGTACTTC.

This clonotype was counted only a few times. V is TRBV28 and J is TRBJ2-7, with D unresolved. This CDR3 spans 13 amino acids. V lost 6 bases and J lost 0, with 9 bases in between. Germline CDR1 reads MDHEN; CDR2 reads SYDVKM. Here the CDR3 reads CASRIGSSYEQYV. The CDR3 bases are TGTGCCAGCAGGATAGGTAGCTCCTACGAGCAGTACGTC.

The table lists this clonotype with a few counts. The chain uses TRBV20-1 and TRBJ1-1; perhaps TRBD1 as D (6 bases). The CDR3 loop spans 16 amino acids. From germline, CDR1 is DFQATT and CDR2 SNEGSKA (reference sequence). The V end was cut by 5 bases, the J end by 5 bases, with 24 bases between. The CDR3 DNA reads as TGCAGTGCTCTTCCACATCACAGGGCCATGAGGACTGAAGCTTTCTTT. Amino acids: CSALPHHRAMRTEAFF.

The chain is built from TRBV20-1 and TRBJ2-7; no clear D. CDR3 size: 14 residues. V was trimmed by 2 bases and J by 4 bases, leaving 15 bases between them. Germline lookup yields CDR1 DFQATT and CDR2 SNEGSKA (reference sequence). CDR3 residues: CSARKGLDPYEQYV. CDR3 DNA: TGCAGTGCTAGAAAGGGCTTAGACCCTTACGAGCAGTACGTC.

The table lists this clonotype with a few counts. The chain recombines TRBV7-9 with TRBJ1-1; TRBD1 agrees at 8 bases. The J segment lost 0 bases and the V segment lost 6 bases, leaving 6 bases of the junction unmatched. This CDR3 spans 15 amino acids. The germline V gene has CDR1 SEHNR and CDR2 FQNEAQ (reference sequence). CDR3 region: CASRPRTGLNTEAFF. CDR3 bases: TGTGCCAGCAGACCCAGGACAGGGTTGAACACTGAAGCTTTCTTT.

Many counts were recorded for this clonotype. The gene calls are TRBV4-2 and TRBJ1-2; D gene unclear. Germline CDR1 LGHNA, CDR2 YNFKEQ. V dropped 0 bases and J dropped 0 bases, with 5 bases sitting between them. The CDR3 loop spans 14 amino acids. The CDR3 reads CASSQDLTNYGYTF. The CDR3 nucleotides are TGTGCCAGCAGCCAAGACCTGACTAACTATGGCTACACCTTC.

The table lists this clonotype with a few counts. This rearrangement joins TRBV11-3 to TRBJ2-7; D is perhaps TRBD1 or TRBD2 (5 bases each). CDR1 and CDR2 (germline): SGHNT, YENEEA. V was shortened by 4 bases and J by 5 bases, with 9 bases between the two germline ends. The CDR3 contains 12 residues. The CDR3 DNA is TGTGCCAGCAGCTCTCAGGGAGACGAGCAGTACTTC. This sequence encodes CASSSQGDEQYF.

This clonotype was recorded at least ten times. This chain joins TRBV7-6 and TRBJ2-7; D not resolved. The CDR3 extends over 13 amino acids. In germline, CDR1 is SGHVS, CDR2 FNYEAQ. Trimming took off 5 bases at V and 3 bases at J, with 11 bases between the two ends. The CDR3 coding sequence is TGTGCCAGCAGCCCGAGACGGAACTACGAGCAGTACTTC. This encodes CASSPRRNYEQYF.

The rearrangement joins TRBV9 to TRBJ1-6, with D possibly matching TRBD1 (5 bases). The length of the CDR3 is 14 residues. Germline loops: CDR1 SGDLS, CDR2 YYNGEE. Trimming stripped 3 bases from V and 5 bases from J, with 9 bases between. The DNA for the CDR3 is TGTGCCAGCAGCGAAGGGACGCATAATTCACCCCTCCACTTT. This encodes CASSEGTHNSPLHF. Based on the CDR3 plus reference TRBV9 and TRBJ1-6, the full variable domain is DSGVTQTPKHLITATGQRVTLRCSPRSGDLSVYWYQQSLDQGLQFLIQYYNGEERAKGNILERFSAQQFPDLHSELNLSSLELGDSALYFCASSEGTHNSPLHFGNGTRLTVT.

The chain links TRBV9 to TRBJ2-7; D may be TRBD1 or TRBD2 (5 bases each). The V and J ends lost 4 bases and 1 base respectively, with 12 bases between them. CDR3 length: 14 residues. Looked up from germline, CDR1 is SGDLS and CDR2 is YYNGEE. The CDR3 coding sequence is TGTGCCAGCAGCCGGGACGGACAATCCTACGAGCAGTACTTC. Protein: CASSRDGQSYEQYF.

The V call is TRBV6-2 or TRBV6-3, the J call TRBJ1-5; D is uncertain. The CDR3 consists of 15 residues. CDR1 is MNHEY, CDR2 SVGEGT, per germline. Deletions cut 4 bases from V and 0 bases from J, with 10 bases between. In nucleotides, the CDR3 is TGTGCCAGCAGTTCACCCCCGTATAGCAATCAGCCCCAGCATTTT. It yields the protein CASSSPPYSNQPQHF.

This clonotype was counted between two and nine times. The chain links TRBV5-5 to TRBJ2-7; the D is unclear. The V gene lost 3 bases and the J gene lost 0 bases, with 7 bases spanning the gap. Germline lookup yields CDR1 SGHKS and CDR2 YYEKEE (reference sequence). CDR3 length: 13 amino acids. Here the CDR3 DNA reads TGTGCCAGCAGCTCCTTCAGCTCCTACGAGCAGTACGTC. Translation: CASSSFSSYEQYV.

This clonotype was seen ten or more times. The chain recombines TRBV5-1 with TRBJ1-4; D gene unclear. The CDR3 sequence is 16 residues long. CDR1 and CDR2 from the germline V gene are SGHRS and YFSETQ. Trimming removed 4 bases at V and 0 bases at J, with 13 bases between. The CDR3 nucleotides read TGCGCCAGCAGCCGACCCGGAGGTACAACTAATGAAAAACTGTTTTTT. Protein sequence: CASSRPGGTTNEKLFF.

The genes are TRBV6-6 and TRBJ1-6; perhaps TRBD1 as D (6 bases). This CDR3 region has 14 residues. CDR1 MNHNY and CDR2 SVGAGI come from the germline V gene (reference sequence). Deletions cut 6 bases from V and 8 bases from J, with 14 bases between. The CDR3 coding sequence is TGTGCCAGCAGCCCCAGGGGTAAGGATTCACCCCTCCACTTT. Its translation: CASSPRGKDSPLHF.

The sample holds a few counts of this clonotype. The chain is built from TRBV7-2 and TRBJ2-5; 7 bases are shared with TRBD1. Germline V gene data show CDR1 as SGHTA and CDR2 as FQGNSA. The junction had 3 bases not matched to a gene; V was cut back by 1 base and J by 4 bases. The length of the CDR3 is 14 residues. CDR3 amino acids: CASSLVTGPETQYF. The CDR3 DNA reads TGTGCCAGCAGCTTAGTGACAGGGCCAGAGACCCAGTACTTC.

This clonotype appeared many times. The V and J genes are TRBV20-1 and TRBJ2-7, with 10 bases aligning to TRBD2. With V trimmed by 5 bases and J by 8 bases, 6 bases remained unmatched. This CDR3 has 12 residues. In germline, CDR1 is DFQATT, CDR2 SNEGSKA (reference sequence). The CDR3 spells CSAVAGGLKQYV. DNA for the CDR3: TGCAGTGCTGTAGCGGGGGGTTTAAAGCAGTACGTC.

CDR3 loop: CASSPQPVGLDGYTF. The CDR3 coding sequence is TGTGCCAGCAGCCCTCAACCGGTGGGTTTGGATGGCTACACCTTC. The V and J genes are TRBV7-9 and TRBJ1-2; D not certain. Germline loops: CDR1 SEHNR, CDR2 FQNEAQ (reference sequence). With 5 bases removed from V and 6 bases from J, the gap between germline ends came to 19 bases. This CDR3 is built from 15 residues.

This clonotype was counted only a few times. An end of the junction does not agree with germline; a read error may underlie this. The chain links TRBV20-1 to TRBJ2-1; the D is unclear. CDR3 length: 15 residues. Germline loops: CDR1 DFQATT, CDR2 SNEGSKA (reference sequence). The CDR3 DNA sequence: TGTAGTGCCCACGAATACTTGGGAACCTACAATGAGCAGTTCTTC. It codes for CSAHEYLGTYNEQFF.